The 25 T cell receptor beta chains in this list originate from one sample, sequenced in a study of early T cells in non-severe SARS-CoV-2 infection. TCRdb fed the 5' RACE reads into MiXCR, producing one record per CDR3 protein. The table includes some 40,000 distinct CDR3 sequences, 12% detected once. Sample: whole blood. All receptors derive from an adult who was a healthcare worker with PCR-confirmed SARS-CoV-2 infection or an uninfected control (not recorded which).

The chain links TRBV7-3 to TRBJ1-1, with 12 positions matching TRBD1. The V and J ends lost 2 bases and 2 bases, in that order; junction bases with no gene match: 0. The CDR3 loop spans 15 amino acids. Germline V CDR1 and CDR2: SGHTA, FQGTGA. This CDR3 reads CASSLGTGGNTEAFF. CDR3 sequence (DNA): TGTGCCAGCAGCTTAGGGACAGGGGGCAACACTGAAGCTTTCTTT.

This clonotype has a count of ten or more. V is TRBV7-2 and J is TRBJ1-5; TRBD1 matches 9 bases. The V and J ends lost 5 bases and 3 bases, in that order; junction bases with no gene match: 8. CDR1 is SGHTA, CDR2 FQGNSA, per germline. The CDR3 consists of 16 residues. The CDR3 is CASSQGTGRINQPQHF. The CDR3 DNA follows: TGTGCCAGCAGCCAAGGGACAGGGAGGATCAATCAGCCCCAGCATTTT. Full variable domain (missing parts from reference TRBV7-2 and TRBJ1-5): GAGVSQSPSNKVTEKGKDVELRCDPISGHTALYWYRQSLGQGLEFLIYFQGNSAPDKSGLPSDRFSAERTGGSVSTLTIQRTQQEDSAVYLCASSQGTGRINQPQHFGDGTRLSIL.

There are many counts of this clonotype. The rearrangement joins TRBV15 to TRBJ1-4; 8 bases are shared with TRBD1. The CDR3 runs 15 residues. CDR1 and CDR2 from the germline V gene are LNHNV and YYDKDF (reference sequence). V trimming: 1 base; J trimming: 13 bases; junction bases outside the gene matches: 11. The CDR3 here is CATSRAKPGGLALFF. Here the CDR3 DNA reads TGTGCCACCAGCAGAGCGAAACCAGGGGGCCTCGCACTGTTTTTT. Complete variable domain (other parts from reference TRBV15 and TRBJ1-4): DAMVIQNPRYQVTQFGKPVTLSCSQTLNHNVMYWYQQKSSQAPKLLFHYYDKDFNNEADTPDNFQSRRPNTSFCFLDIRSPGLGDTAMYLCATSRAKPGGLALFFGSGTQLSVL.

The table lists this clonotype with a count of one. The chain combines TRBV2 with TRBJ2-2; no firm D call. CDR1 is SNHLY, CDR2 FYNNEI, per germline. The CDR3 contains 12 residues. V was shortened by 5 bases and J by 5 bases, with 6 bases between the two germline ends. The CDR3 sequence: CASSRLTGELFF. CDR3 DNA sequence: TGTGCCAGCAGTCGTTTAACCGGGGAGCTGTTTTTT.

This clonotype was recorded many times. The genes are TRBV29-1 and TRBJ2-5, with 10 bases that match TRBD1. The V gene end was trimmed by 4 bases and the J gene end by 8 bases; junction bases not matched to a gene: 1. CDR1 is SQVTM and CDR2 is ANQGSEA in the germline V gene. This CDR3 is built from 11 residues. The CDR3 DNA is TGCAGCGTTGGGGACAGGGGTACCCAGTACTTC. Protein: CSVGDRGTQYF.

This clonotype was seen a handful of times. Sequence at one end of the junction differs from germline and may be a read error. The chain joins TRBV28 to TRBJ2-2; TRBD2 agrees at 7 bases. Germline CDR1 MDHEN, CDR2 SYDVKM. This CDR3 has 14 amino acids. This CDR3 reads CASSRLAGNGELFF. In DNA form, the CDR3 reads TGTGCCAGCAGTAGACTAGCAGGGAACGGGGAGCTTTTTTTT.

The chain recombines TRBV12-3 or TRBV12-4 with TRBJ2-5; D is ambiguous. The CDR3 runs to 12 residues. V was pared by 3 bases and J by 3 bases, with 5 bases between. As DNA, the CDR3 is TGTGCCAGCAGTTTGAGAGAAGAGACCCAGTACTTC. It is translated as CASSLREETQYF.

The chain joins TRBV7-9 to TRBJ1-3; D gene unclear. Germline V lookup: CDR1 SEHNR, CDR2 FQNEAQ (reference sequence). The ends were cut back, 5 bases at V and 0 bases at J, with 11 bases in the middle. CDR3 length equals 15 residues. CDR3 nucleotides: TGTGCCAGCAGCGGAGAAGAATACTCTGGAAACACCATATATTTT. As protein: CASSGEEYSGNTIYF. Looking up the rest from reference TRBV7-9 and TRBJ1-3 gives the full variable domain: DTGVSQNPRHKITKRGQNVTFRCDPISEHNRLYWYRQTLGQGPEFLTYFQNEAQLEKSRLLSDRFSAERPKGSFSTLEIQRTEQGDSAMYLCASSGEEYSGNTIYFGEGSWLTVV.

This clonotype was seen more than once but under ten times. The chain couples TRBV28 to TRBJ1-2; no reliable D call. The germline V gene has CDR1 MDHEN and CDR2 SYDVKM. Trimming removed 7 bases at V and 2 bases at J, with 17 bases between. The CDR3 consists of 15 residues. The CDR3 spells CASTTPSGNNYGYTF. DNA of the CDR3: TGTGCCAGCACCACACCATCGGGGAACAACTATGGCTACACCTTC.

This clonotype has at least ten counts. The gene calls are TRBV5-8 and TRBJ1-1; TRBD1 might be the D (6 bases). Germline CDR1 reads SGHTS; CDR2 reads YDEGEE. The CDR3 consists of 16 residues. V lost 3 bases and J lost 4, with 19 bases in between. The CDR3: CASSSSGGLWTTEAFF. The CDR3 DNA reads as TGTGCCAGCAGCTCATCCGGGGGCTTGTGGACCACTGAAGCTTTCTTT.

This clonotype has ten or more counts. The chain combines TRBV20-1 with TRBJ2-5, with TRBD2 identical over 12 bases. The germline V gene encodes CDR1 DFQATT and CDR2 SNEGSKA (reference sequence). The J segment lost 5 bases and the V segment lost 3 bases, leaving 10 bases of the junction unmatched. The CDR3 covers 16 residues. The CDR3 loop is CSARGSSGGAVETQYF. In DNA form, the CDR3 reads TGCAGTGCTAGGGGCTCTAGCGGGGGGGCGGTTGAGACCCAGTACTTC.

The chain links TRBV6-5 to TRBJ2-7; TRBD1 aligns across 7 bases. Germline CDR1 is MNHEY and CDR2 is SVGAGI. This CDR3 is built from 14 residues. Trimming cost V 0 bases and J 4 bases; bases outside gene matches: 3. CDR3 in DNA: TGTGCCAGCAGTTACTCGGACAGGTCTTACGAGCAGTACTTC. Translated, it gives CASSYSDRSYEQYF.

The chain has TRBV6-2 or TRBV6-3 and TRBJ2-7; D gene uncertain. V was pared by 7 bases and J by 4 bases, with 8 bases between. The CDR3 has 11 amino acids. Germline CDR1 and CDR2: MNHEY and SVGEGT. The CDR3, as DNA: TGTGCCAGCACCGACCAGTACGAGCAGTACTTC. Translated, it gives CASTDQYEQYF.

This clonotype was recorded a few times. V usage is TRBV2 and J usage is TRBJ2-3; the match to TRBD2 covers 7 bases. This CDR3 comprises 16 residues. V gave up 2 bases and J gave up 0 bases; unmatched junction bases: 5. CDR1 is SNHLY, CDR2 FYNNEI, per germline. The DNA for the CDR3 is TGTGCCAGCAGTGAATGGGCTAGCGGAAGCACAGATACGCAGTATTTT. The encoded protein is CASSEWASGSTDTQYF. The entire variable domain, with the rest obtained from reference TRBV2 and TRBJ2-3, is as follows: EPEVTQTPSHQVTQMGQEVILRCVPISNHLYFYWYRQILGQKVEFLVSFYNNEISEKSEIFDDQFSVERPDGSNFTLKIRSTKLEDSAMYFCASSEWASGSTDTQYFGPGTRLTVL.

This clonotype was counted many times. This chain uses TRBV6-6 with TRBJ2-1; TRBD2 is a possible D gene (5 bases). V lost 0 bases, J lost 4 bases, and 16 bases lay in between. CDR3 length: 17 residues. Germline V gene data show CDR1 as MNHNY and CDR2 as SVGAGI (reference sequence). DNA for the CDR3: TGTGCCAGCAGTTACTCTCCTACGGCAGGACTGTACAATGAGCAGTTCTTC. Translating gives CASSYSPTAGLYNEQFF.

This clonotype was picked up many times. The V call is TRBV20-1, the J call TRBJ1-2; D possibly corresponds to TRBD1 (5 bases). Between the trimmed V and J ends, which lost 6 bases and 8 bases, there was a span of 16 bases. The CDR3 has 12 residues. Per the germline V gene, CDR1 is DFQATT and CDR2 is SNEGSKA (reference sequence). In nucleotides, the CDR3 is TGCAGTGCGCATCAGGGATATGAAGGCTACACCTTC. Protein sequence: CSAHQGYEGYTF.

J is TRBJ1-6 and V is TRBV6-5; D is possibly TRBD1 (5 bases). V was clipped by 7 bases and J by 8 bases, with 18 bases between them. Germline-derived CDR1 and CDR2 are MNHEY and SVGAGI. The CDR3 spans 15 residues. The CDR3 is CASNSLGRGDSPLHF. CDR3 nucleotide sequence: TGTGCCAGCAATTCCCTGGGCCGAGGGGATTCACCCCTCCACTTT.

This clonotype turned up a few times. The chain employs TRBV6-2 or TRBV6-3 and TRBJ1-2; D gene uncertain. Per the germline V gene, CDR1 is MNHEY and CDR2 is SVGEGT. Trimming removed 7 bases from V and 6 bases from J, with 18 bases in between. This CDR3 is 14 amino acids long. The CDR3 is CASTNPPVRNGYTF. The CDR3 DNA sequence: TGTGCCAGCACAAACCCCCCCGTCCGGAATGGCTACACCTTC.

This clonotype has just a few counts. V and J are TRBV2 and TRBJ2-1; the match to TRBD2 covers 7 bases. After removal of 4 bases from V and 2 bases from J, the junction contained 5 bases not matched to a gene. Germline values: CDR1 SNHLY, CDR2 FYNNEI. There are 15 residues in the CDR3. The CDR3 nucleotides are TGTGCCAGCAGTGTAGCGGGTGATGCCTACAATGAGCAGTTCTTC. Translated: CASSVAGDAYNEQFF.

This clonotype was seen at least ten times. This chain uses TRBV20-1 with TRBJ2-3, with TRBD2 matching 12 bases. CDR1 is DFQATT and CDR2 is SNEGSKA in the germline V gene (reference sequence). Trimming cost V 5 bases and J 3 bases; bases outside gene matches: 3. This CDR3 region has 14 residues. In DNA form, the CDR3 reads TGCAGTGCTCCGACTAGCGGGAGAACAGATACGCAGTATTTT. Translation gives CSAPTSGRTDTQYF.

This clonotype appeared many times. The chain employs TRBV5-1 and TRBJ2-2; D gene unclear. Germline loops: CDR1 SGHRS, CDR2 YFSETQ. Trimming left V 0 bases short and J 4 bases short, with 4 bases between. This CDR3 is 13 amino acids long. This CDR3 is CASSLVVTGELFF. CDR3 in DNA: TGCGCCAGCAGCTTGGTGGTCACCGGGGAGCTGTTTTTT.

This clonotype showed up many times. The J gene is TRBJ1-1, the V gene TRBV6-1; no clear D. CDR1 MNHNS and CDR2 SASEGT come from the germline V gene. V lost 1 base and J 3 bases, leaving 12 bases between the germline ends. The CDR3 length is 15 residues. In DNA, the CDR3 is TGTGCCAGCAGTGAAGAAAGGGCACCATACACTGAAGCTTTCTTT. This encodes CASSEERAPYTEAFF.

This clonotype was recorded a few times. The chain has TRBV7-2 and TRBJ2-3; 12 bases align to TRBD2. CDR1 is SGHTA, CDR2 FQGNSA, per germline. CDR3 length: 15 amino acids. Unmatched junction bases numbered 7, after V lost 8 bases and J lost 4 bases. The CDR3 spells CASATLAGGADTQYF. The DNA of the CDR3 is TGTGCCAGCGCTACACTAGCGGGGGGAGCAGATACGCAGTATTTT.

This rearrangement joins TRBV12-3 or TRBV12-4 to TRBJ2-1, with 9 bases identical to TRBD2. The CDR3 has 16 amino acids. Losses at the gene ends were 5 bases for V and 1 base for J; bases not matched to a gene: 6. The CDR3 here is CASSNPSGASYNEQFF. DNA for the CDR3: TGTGCCAGCAGTAACCCTAGCGGGGCTTCCTACAATGAGCAGTTCTTC.

This clonotype was picked up many times. V is TRBV6-5 and J is TRBJ1-5; TRBD1 is a possible D gene (5 bases). The ends were cut back, 4 bases at V and 0 bases at J, with 10 bases in the middle. The germline V gene has CDR1 MNHEY and CDR2 SVGAGI. CDR3 length: 15 residues. Here the CDR3 reads CASSWGGGSNQPQHF. The CDR3 region has the DNA TGTGCCAGCAGTTGGGGCGGGGGTAGCAATCAGCCCCAGCATTTT.